This record concerns one TCR beta chain sequence. Its antigen is as yet unknown. The junction differs from germline at one of its ends, possibly a read error. This record comes from a study of T cells in Graves' hyperthyroidism and ophthalmopathy. RNA transcripts provided the source from which TCR beta CDR3 regions were amplified. The study used the HTBI primer set for a first-round RT-PCR of the TCR CDR3. Using its own MiXCR run on the multiplex PCR reads, TCRdb lists one record per CDR3 protein. The sample holds fewer than 450,000 distinct CDR3 sequences; approximately 18% are singletons and the top ten take 35% to 45%. The CDR3 covers 14 residues. Germline V gives CDR1 PRHDT, CDR2 FYEKMQ (reference sequence). For ophthalmopathy patients, the Clinical Activity Score was at least 3 and the NOSPECS grade at least 4; duration was under 3 months. Exclusion criteria comprised uncontrolled infection, other autoimmune disease, pregnancy or lactation.

Study outcomes and limitations: Among clonotypes expanded in thyroid above 0.001, most were also found in blood. In validation, the model predicted ophthalmopathy. These predictions came a median approximately six months before onset.

The TCR sequence derives from a man between 18 and 35 years old with Graves' ophthalmopathy. The material sequenced was blood. This chain connects TRBV13 to TRBJ2-4, with D unclear. CDR3 bases: TGTGCCGGCAGCTTAGGGCTAGCCAAAAACATTCAGTACTTC. Translation: CAGSLGLAKNIQYF.